This T cell receptor (beta chain) appears in the sequencing data of a study of T cell responses to AZD1222 COVID-19 vaccine. Study conclusions and caveats: Only a handful of AZD1222 recipients, more than 5 in all, had baseline seropositivity. The peak T cell response came first, and repertoires were sampled only after it. Possibly, clonal diversity was underestimated; donors were largely white British and included more females. Regions 160-218 and 743-854 held dominance among vaccine-associated CD4 TCRs, which spanned spike.

Measured with immunoSEQ multiplex PCR; TCRdb has only the in-frame clones, and not every one. The sample consists of roughly 130,000 clones, approximately 88% of them appearing once. Germline values: CDR1 LNHDA, CDR2 SQIVND (reference sequence). This CDR3 comprises 15 residues. V dropped 5 bases and J dropped 1 base, with 14 bases sitting between them. On this clone: The antigen is unknown.

V and J are TRBV19 and TRBJ1-1, with D tentatively TRBD1 (6 bases). The sequencing used peripheral blood, collected on day 0 of AZD1222 vaccination. The sequence derives from an adult in good health. In DNA, the CDR3 is TGTGCCAGTAGTTTCCCGGGACATACGAACACTGAAGCTTTCTTT. Translated: CASSFPGHTNTEAFF.